Detailed here is one T cell receptor (beta chain). The authors deemed Graves' hyperthyroidism stable absent ophthalmopathy progression within 18 months. Recently diagnosed hyperthyroidism of less than 2 months' duration affected patients aged 18 to 65. The length of the CDR3 is 16 residues. Germline V gene lookup returns CDR1 ENHRY and CDR2 SYGVKD. The V segment lost 8 bases and the J segment 7 bases; nucleotides outside the gene matches: 15. This entry is derived from a study of T cells in Graves' hyperthyroidism and ophthalmopathy. Template material for amplifying TCR beta CDR3 regions consisted of RNA transcripts. HTBI primers drove first-round RT-PCR of the TCR CDR3. Using its own MiXCR run on the multiplex PCR reads, TCRdb lists one record per CDR3 protein. The repertoire holds nearly 750,000 distinct CDR3 sequences, over 35% seen once, with more than 25% in the top ten.

The source is a woman between 40 and 55 years old with Graves' hyperthyroidism. V usage is TRBV10-3 and J usage is TRBJ2-3; 10 bases align to TRBD2. Sample: blood. In DNA form, the CDR3 reads TGTGCCATCGGGGTATGGCTAGCGGGAGACGGGAATACGCAGTATTTT. This codes for CAIGVWLAGDGNTQYF.